Listed below are T cell receptor beta chains from one sample, sequenced in a study of MAIT cells during Salmonella Paratyphi A infection. TCRdb reprocessed the 5' RACE reads with MiXCR, giving one entry per CDR3 protein. The sample holds over 550 distinct CDR3 sequences, 12% to 15% seen once. This material consisted of MAIT cells from PBMCs, taken at the first sampling point of the challenge study. These receptors were taken from a person aged 18 to 70 who was deliberately infected with Salmonella Paratyphi A in a paratyphoid fever challenge study. Each CDR3 is given with its conserved first and last residue. A D gene is named only where the DNA matches it firmly. Expanded clones get a size class; other rows say once, few or many, or leave the size out.

V gene	clone size	D gene	J gene	CDR3 protein	CDR3 DNA
TRBV20-1	large	TRBD1	TRBJ2-7	CSAEPGQGIYEQYF	TGCAGTGCCGAGCCGGGACAGGGGATTTACGAGCAGTACTTC
TRBV6-4	NA	TRBD2	TRBJ2-3	CASSPTSGGGRDTQYF	TGTGCCAGCAGTCCGACAAGCGGGGGGGGCAGAGATACGCAGTATTTT
TRBV20-1	few	TRBD1	TRBJ2-7	CSARIDRGLEEQYF	TGCAGTGCTAGGATAGACAGGGGTTTGGAAGAGCAGTACTTC
TRBV6-4	NA	TRBD1	TRBJ2-1	CASSDSEGQGFNEQFF	TGTGCCAGCAGTGACTCGGAGGGACAGGGTTTTAATGAGCAGTTCTTC
TRBV20-1	NA	TRBD2	TRBJ2-1	CSGGGDPLSSYNEQFF	TGCAGTGGGGGGGGGGACCCACTTAGCTCCTACAATGAGCAGTTCTTC
TRBV3-1	NA	NA	TRBJ2-2	CASSHTGELFF	TGTGCCAGCAGCCACACCGGGGAGCTGTTTTTT
TRBV7-6	medium-sized	NA	TRBJ1-2	CASSFLLQGNYGYTF	TGTGCCAGCAGCTTCCTGCTCCAGGGAAACTATGGCTACACCTTC
TRBV20-1	medium-sized	NA	TRBJ2-1	CSARDNRDFNEQFF	TGCAGTGCTAGAGATAACAGGGACTTTAATGAGCAGTTCTTC
TRBV20-1	medium-sized	NA	TRBJ1-1	CSAGVRDTEAFF	TGCAGTGCAGGGGTTCGGGACACTGAAGCTTTCTTT
TRBV5-1	medium-sized	NA	TRBJ1-5	CASSVSGDQPQHF	TGCGCCAGCAGCGTTTCAGGGGATCAGCCCCAGCATTTT
TRBV4-2	medium-sized	TRBD1	TRBJ2-6	CASSQDQGAGANVLTF	TGTGCCAGCAGCCAAGATCAGGGGGCTGGGGCCAACGTCCTGACTTTC
TRBV29-1	NA	TRBD1	TRBJ2-1	CSVGGDRESGEQFF	TGCAGCGTGGGGGGGGACAGGGAATCGGGTGAGCAGTTCTTC
TRBV6-4	NA	NA	TRBJ1-1	CASSARDRGETEAFF	TGTGCCAGCAGTGCAAGGGACCGGGGAGAGACTGAAGCTTTCTTT
TRBV20-1	NA	TRBD2	TRBJ2-5	CSETSGGQETQYF	TGCAGTGAGACTAGCGGGGGCCAAGAGACCCAGTACTTC
TRBV20-1	few	NA	TRBJ1-6	CSARRLAGDSSPLHF	TGCAGTGCTAGGCGTCTGGCAGGGGATAGTTCACCCCTCCACTTT
TRBV6-4	large	TRBD1	TRBJ1-1	CASSSGGAPTEAFF	TGTGCCAGCAGCTCAGGGGGGGCGCCCACTGAAGCTTTCTTT
TRBV6-2/TRBV6-3	medium-sized	TRBD1	TRBJ1-6	CASRDRENSPLHF	TGTGCCAGCAGAGACAGGGAAAATTCACCCCTCCACTTT
TRBV6-4	few	TRBD1	TRBJ2-1	CASSDSTGGYNEQFF	TGTGCCAGCAGTGACTCGACAGGGGGCTACAATGAGCAGTTCTTC
TRBV20-1	medium-sized	TRBD1	TRBJ1-1	CSASGQGDTEAFF	TGCAGTGCTTCCGGACAGGGGGACACTGAAGCTTTCTTT
TRBV24-1	medium-sized	NA	TRBJ2-1	CATSGGSYNEQFF	TGTGCCACCAGTGGGGGGTCCTACAATGAGCAGTTCTTC
TRBV20-1	medium-sized	TRBD2	TRBJ2-7	CSARDTARLAEMQVNEQYF	TGCAGTGCTAGAGATACGGCGAGACTAGCGGAAATGCAGGTGAACGAGCAGTACTTC
TRBV5-1	medium-sized	NA	TRBJ1-5	CASSLGPRGVQPQHF	TGCGCCAGCAGCTTGGGACCAAGGGGTGTTCAGCCCCAGCATTTT
TRBV12-3/TRBV12-4	medium-sized	TRBD1	TRBJ2-7	CASRRYLLGQGGDEQYF	TGTGCCAGCAGACGTTACCTCCTGGGACAGGGTGGCGACGAGCAGTACTTC
TRBV6-4	large	TRBD2	TRBJ2-1	CASSDSRGGYNEQFF	TGTGCCAGCAGTGACTCGCGGGGGGGCTACAATGAGCAGTTCTTC
TRBV6-4	few	NA	TRBJ2-1	CASSEDGEDEQFF	TGTGCCAGCAGTGAAGACGGGGAAGATGAGCAGTTCTTC
TRBV6-4	hyperexpanded	NA	TRBJ1-5	CASSESSNQPQHF	TGTGCCAGCAGTGAGAGTAGCAATCAGCCCCAGCATTTT